The rows below give T cell receptor beta chains drawn from one sample of a study of blood T cell repertoires in COVID-19. Profiled with immunoSEQ multiplex PCR; TCRdb holds only in-frame clones, not every one. The sample has a few hundred thousand clones, around 90% seen once. Sequenced material: peripheral blood. The receptor set was obtained from a woman in her 50s with COVID-19, enrolled during active disease. Each CDR3 is given with its conserved first and last residue. A D gene is named only where the DNA matches it firmly. Some rows mark clone size as missing; the rest say once, few, many or name a class of expanded clone.

TRBJ1-2,.,.,TRBV4-3,TGCGCCAGCAGCCAAGATAGCGGGGCCAACTATGGCTACACCTTC,CASSQDSGANYGYTF
TRBJ2-3,.,.,TRBV6-1,TGTGCCAGCAGTGAGGTGGGCCGCACAGATACGCAGTATTTT,CASSEVGRTDTQYF
TRBJ2-1,.,.,TRBV6-5,TGTGCCAGCAGTTCTGCAGCCTACAATGAGCAGTTCTTC,CASSSAAYNEQFF
TRBJ2-2,.,TRBD1,TRBV10-3,TGTGCCATCAGTCTCCCCGGGACAGCAGGGGACGGGGAGCTGTTTTTT,CAISLPGTAGDGELFF
TRBJ1-5,.,.,TRBV2,TGTGCCAGCACTCCCCTCCGAGAGGGGCCCCAGCATTTT,CASTPLREGPQHF
TRBJ2-1,.,TRBD2,TRBV15,TGTGCCACCAGGCCTAAGGGCGGGAGTTACCATGAGCAGTTCTTC,CATRPKGGSYHEQFF
TRBJ1-6,.,TRBD1,TRBV13,TGTGCCAGCAGTAGGGACAGGGGTTTATCACCCCTCCACTTT,CASSRDRGLSPLHF
TRBJ2-7,.,.,TRBV19,TGTGCCAGTAGTAACGAGAAACTTGCTACCTACGAGCAGTACTTC,CASSNEKLATYEQYF
TRBJ2-1,.,.,TRBV7-2,TGTGCCAGCAGCCCTCAGATTATTTACAATGAGCAGTTCTTC,CASSPQIIYNEQFF
TRBJ1-4,.,.,TRBV2,TGTGCCAGCAGTGCAGGATCTGGTGAAAAACTGTTTTTT,CASSAGSGEKLFF
TRBJ2-3,.,TRBD1,TRBV7-6,TGTGCCAGCAGCGCACGCACCGGGACAGGGTCCACAGATACGCAGTATTTT,CASSARTGTGSTDTQYF
TRBJ1-1,few,TRBD1,TRBV10-1,TGCGCCAGCAGCGGGCCAGGGGGAGGGAACACTGAAGCTTTCTTT,CASSGPGGGNTEAFF
TRBJ2-5,.,.,TRBV18,TGTGCCAGCTCACCACGGGGCAGGGTTGGTGAGACCCAGTACTTC,CASSPRGRVGETQYF
TRBJ1-1,.,TRBD1,TRBV5-8,TGTGCCAGCAGCCAGAAGGACAGGGGGCGGGTTGAAGCTTTCTTT,CASSQKDRGRVEAFF
TRBJ2-6,.,.,TRBV9,TGTGCCAGCAGCGGCGCTGGGGCCAACGTCCTGACTTTC,CASSGAGANVLTF
TRBJ1-2,.,TRBD1,TRBV6-5,TGTGCCAGCAGTATAGCTCACAGGGGCTATGGCTACACCTTC,CASSIAHRGYGYTF
TRBJ2-2,once,TRBD2,TRBV5-1,TGCGCCAGCAGCCATGGGCTAGCGGGTCTCACCGGGGAGCTGTTTTTT,CASSHGLAGLTGELFF
TRBJ1-1,.,.,TRBV5-6,TGTGCCAGCAGCCTCCCGGGGTCGGGGAACACTGAAGCTTTCTTT,CASSLPGSGNTEAFF
TRBJ2-1,.,TRBD1,TRBV25-1,TGTGCCAGCAGTGATAGTGGCCAAAACAGGGGCAATGAGCAGTTCTTC,CASSDSGQNRGNEQFF
TRBJ2-3,.,.,TRBV7-2,TGTGCCAGCAGCTTAGATAAAACCACTTTCACAGATACGCAGTATTTT,CASSLDKTTFTDTQYF
TRBJ2-1,.,TRBD2,TRBV7-3,TGTGCCAGCAGCAGACTAGCGGGATTTGGCGATGAGCAGTTCTTC,CASSRLAGFGDEQFF
TRBJ2-3,.,.,TRBV11-3,TGTGCCAGCAGAACGTGGAAGTGGGGCGGAGATACGCAGTATTTT,CASRTWKWGGDTQYF
TRBJ1-3,few,.,TRBV24-1,TGTGCCACCAGTGAAACACAGGCCTCTGGAAACACCATATATTTT,CATSETQASGNTIYF
TRBJ1-1,.,TRBD1,TRBV5-1,TGCGCCAGCAGCTCGGGAAGGACAGGGCAAAACACTGAAGCTTTCTTT,CASSSGRTGQNTEAFF
TRBJ2-1,.,TRBD1,TRBV27,TGTGCCAGCAGTTCACCGGGACAGAATTACAATGAGCAGTTCTTC,CASSSPGQNYNEQFF
TRBJ1-1,.,TRBD1,TRBV11-2,TGTGCCAGCAGCTTAGCGGGGACAGGGAGGACTTACACTGAAGCTTTCTTT,CASSLAGTGRTYTEAFF
TRBJ1-5,.,TRBD1,TRBV27,TGTGCCAGCAGTGCGGGGACAGGGGGGCGACAGCCCCAGCATTTT,CASSAGTGGRQPQHF
TRBJ1-5,.,.,TRBV19,TGTGCCAGTAGTACGCAGGCTGATCAGCCCCAGCATTTT,CASSTQADQPQHF
TRBJ2-2,.,.,TRBV12-3/TRBV12-4,TGTGCCAGCAGTTTTGAGACCGGGGAGCTGTTTTTT,CASSFETGELFF
TRBJ1-3,few,TRBD1,TRBV5-6,TGTGCCAGCAGGGGGACAGGGAAAGGTAACACCATATATTTT,CASRGTGKGNTIYF
TRBJ1-3,.,.,TRBV5-1,TGCGCCAGCAGCCCCCAGGAGCGGGGAAACACCATATATTTT,CASSPQERGNTIYF
TRBJ1-1,.,TRBD1,TRBV9,TGTGCCAGCAGCCCTCACAGGGGGGCTGAAGCTTTCTTT,CASSPHRGAEAFF
TRBJ2-1,.,.,TRBV27,TGTGCCAGCAGTTCGGACTGGAACAATGAGCAGTTCTTC,CASSSDWNNEQFF
TRBJ1-3,.,.,TRBV9,TGTGCCAGCAGCGTACAATGGGGCGTATCAAACACCATATATTTT,CASSVQWGVSNTIYF
TRBJ1-5,.,TRBD1,TRBV19,TGTGCCAGTAGTATAGGGAGACAGGGTGGCAATCAGCCCCAGCATTTT,CASSIGRQGGNQPQHF
TRBJ2-7,.,TRBD1,TRBV19,TGTGCCAGTGAGGACAGGGCGAACTCCTACGAGCAGTACTTC,CASEDRANSYEQYF
TRBJ2-5,.,TRBD2,TRBV19,TGTGCCACCGCAATCGGGACTAGCGGGAGGGGTGAGACCCAGTACTTC,CATAIGTSGRGETQYF
TRBJ2-1,.,TRBD2,TRBV29-1,TGCAGCGGCGTACCACTAGCGGGGGACAATGAGCAGTTCTTC,CSGVPLAGDNEQFF
TRBJ1-5,.,.,TRBV19,TGTGCCAGTAGCTCGGACAGTAGCAATCAGCCCCAGCATTTT,CASSSDSSNQPQHF
TRBJ2-7,.,TRBD1,TRBV7-2,TGTGCCAGCAGCTTAGCTCGGCAGGGGGCCTCCTACGAGCAGTACTTC,CASSLARQGASYEQYF
TRBJ1-4,once,TRBD1,TRBV29-1,TGCAGCGTTCTAGGGGTCCAGGGGGATGAAAAACTGTTTTTT,CSVLGVQGDEKLFF
TRBJ2-2,.,.,TRBV29-1,TGCAGCGCACTATTTGGTCCCAACACCGGGGAGCTGTTTTTT,CSALFGPNTGELFF
TRBJ2-3,once,TRBD1,TRBV24-1,TGTGCCACCAGTGATCGGACAGGGCGATACTCTAGCACAGATACGCAGTATTTT,CATSDRTGRYSSTDTQYF
TRBJ2-3,.,.,TRBV28,TGTGCCAGCAGTTTCCTGGGGGCTCGGGTGGCACGCACAGATACGCAGTATTTT,CASSFLGARVARTDTQYF
TRBJ2-3,.,TRBD2,TRBV5-1,TGCGCCAGCAGGGACGGGACTAGCGGGATACTGAGCACAGATACGCAGTATTTT,CASRDGTSGILSTDTQYF
TRBJ1-6,.,TRBD1,TRBV4-1,TGCGCCAGCAGCCAAGATCAAGTTGGGACAGGCTTCGATTCACCCCTCCACTTT,CASSQDQVGTGFDSPLHF
TRBJ1-5,once,TRBD1,TRBV18,TGTGCCAGCTCTCCCACAGGGGGCGAGGACCAGCCCCAGCATTTT,CASSPTGGEDQPQHF
TRBJ2-1,.,.,TRBV12-3/TRBV12-4,TGTGCCAGCAGACCTGTAGGGGACAATGAGCAGTTCTTC,CASRPVGDNEQFF
TRBJ2-7,.,TRBD2,TRBV10-1,TGCGCCAGCAGTGGGACTAGCGGTTCCCACGAGCAGTACTTC,CASSGTSGSHEQYF
TRBJ2-3,once,.,TRBV6-6,TGTGCCAGCAAAGGGTCGGGGGATACGCAGTATTTT,CASKGSGDTQYF
TRBJ2-5,.,.,TRBV7-2,TGTGCCAGCAGCACCTACGTCCTGGAGACCCAGTACTTC,CASSTYVLETQYF
TRBJ2-7,.,TRBD1,TRBV29-1,TGCAGCGTCGAAACCGGGACAGGGCCATACGAGCAGTACTTC,CSVETGTGPYEQYF
TRBJ2-3,.,TRBD2,TRBV5-1,TGCGCCAGCAGCTCCGGACTAGCGGGGAACACAGATACGCAGTATTTT,CASSSGLAGNTDTQYF
TRBJ1-5,.,.,TRBV19,TGTGCCAGTAAGGAAGGACAGTATAGCAATCAGCCCCAGCATTTT,CASKEGQYSNQPQHF
TRBJ1-2,few,.,TRBV2,TGTGCCAGCAGTGCAGGCAGTCCTAACTATGGCTACACCTTC,CASSAGSPNYGYTF
TRBJ1-2,.,.,TRBV18,TGTGCCAGCTCACCCCCCAGAAGGAGGCACAACTATGGCTACACCTTC,CASSPPRRRHNYGYTF
TRBJ1-2,.,TRBD1,TRBV6-5,TGTGCCAGCAGCACAATGACAGGGAGTGGCTACACCTTC,CASSTMTGSGYTF
TRBJ2-1,once,.,TRBV3-1/TRBV3-2,TGTGCCAGCAGCCCCTCCCCCTACAATGAGCAGTTCTTC,CASSPSPYNEQFF
TRBJ1-1,few,TRBD1,TRBV25-1,TGTGCCAGCCGGGGAAGGGACAGGGGGAACACTGAAGCTTTCTTT,CASRGRDRGNTEAFF
TRBJ2-5,.,TRBD2,TRBV9,TGTGCCAGCAGCGCGGCTAGCGGGAGTGCTATTGCTACGGAGACCCAGTACTTC,CASSAASGSAIATETQYF